This T cell receptor beta chain came from a study of cytomegalovirus exposure and HLA in healthy donors. Study-wide results and limits: Later, an analysis showed that TCR beta chains associated with HLA were more clonally expanded than others that were equally common. There were some public TCRs occurring in many donors, but most TCR sequences were rare. Most subjects had HLA-A and HLA-B alleles reportedly predicted accurately by TCR beta sequences.

In this sample, this clone turned up a few times. The antigen is unknown. Primers: 60 Vbeta forward and 13 Jbeta reverse. In the original processing: Roughly 11 million shared chains were among the about 80 million unique TCR beta chains that a later analysis counted. The protocol was immunoSEQ multiplex PCR, while the TCRdb copy is restricted to in-frame clones and leaves out a portion. That table furnishes V, J and clone size, whereas the DNA furnished D and trimming. The data contain about 240,000 clones, around 80% of them seen just once; the ten biggest clones take up 0.4% to 0.6%. The CDR3 is 16 amino acids. From germline, CDR1 is LNHDA and CDR2 SQIVND (reference sequence). The junction had 14 bases not matched to a gene; V was cut back by 6 bases and J by 7 bases.

This TCR came from a boy younger than 18 in good health and CMV-seronegative. Material: PBMCs. The V gene is TRBV19, the J gene TRBJ1-4; 7 bases agree with TRBD1. The CDR3 region is CASRLPRGISGEKLFF. The DNA of the CDR3 is TGTGCCAGTAGATTACCCAGGGGGATCAGTGGTGAAAAACTGTTTTTT.